The 24 T cell receptor beta chains presented below share a single source sample, sequenced in a study of T cells after yellow fever vaccination. From the 5' RACE reads, TCRdb called clonotypes with MiXCR, one entry per CDR3 protein. Of a few hundred thousand distinct CDR3 sequences in the sample, less than 7.5% were seen once. The starting material was CD4+ T cells sorted from PBMCs, obtained on the day of the yellow fever booster vaccination. The origin of the receptors is a young man who received the YFV17D yellow fever vaccine.

This rearrangement joins TRBV12-3 or TRBV12-4 to TRBJ1-2; no firm D call. The CDR3 length is 15 residues. The V gene lost 6 bases and the J gene lost 8 bases, with 22 bases spanning the gap. The CDR3 DNA follows: TGTGCCAGCAGAACTTCAGGCGGTACCAACGGCGGCTACACCTTC. Encoded protein: CASRTSGGTNGGYTF.

The V gene is TRBV18, the J gene TRBJ2-3, with D unresolved. The CDR3 is 15 amino acids. Germline loops: CDR1 KGHSH, CDR2 LQKENI. Trimming took off 2 bases at V and 1 base at J, with 10 bases between the two ends. Here the CDR3 DNA reads TGTGCCAGCTCACCATTCGCCAGCGGCACAGATACGCAGTATTTT. It encodes CASSPFASGTDTQYF.

This clonotype was recorded many times. The chain recombines TRBV7-9 with TRBJ2-7; perhaps TRBD2 as D (6 bases). The CDR3 has 12 residues. Germline CDR1 reads SEHNR; CDR2 reads FQNEAQ (reference sequence). Trimming shortened V by 10 bases and J by 3 bases, and 13 bases separated the two germline ends. This CDR3 reads CATGDSSYEQYF. In DNA form, the CDR3 reads TGTGCCACGGGAGACAGTAGCTACGAGCAGTACTTC.

This clonotype was counted ten times or more. The chain recombines TRBV3-1 with TRBJ2-4; 9 nucleotides line up with TRBD1. The CDR3 has 15 residues. Germline assignment: CDR1 LGHDT and CDR2 YNNKEL (reference sequence). V gave up 3 bases and J gave up 4 bases; unmatched junction bases: 4. Written as DNA, the CDR3 is TGTGCCAGCAGCCACGGTGGACAGGGGAAAAACATTCAGTACTTC. Amino acids: CASSHGGQGKNIQYF.

This clonotype was seen ten or more times. The chain combines TRBV20-1 with TRBJ2-4; maybe TRBD1 (6 bases). Germline V CDR1 and CDR2: DFQATT, SNEGSKA (reference sequence). V lost 6 bases to trimming and J lost 3 bases, with 15 bases between them. The CDR3 has 14 amino acids. CDR3 DNA: TGCAGTGCGGGGGCTCCCGCCTTCAAAAACATTCAGTACTTC. This gives the protein CSAGAPAFKNIQYF.

The rearrangement uses TRBV5-1 and TRBJ2-7, with 8 positions matching TRBD2. The CDR3 is made up of 14 amino acids. The germline V gene has CDR1 SGHRS and CDR2 YFSETQ. Trimming at V came to 4 bases and at J to 2 bases, leaving 5 bases not matched to a gene. In DNA, the CDR3 is TGCGCCAGCAGCGCGGAGGGACTAGCCTACGAGCAGTACTTC. It yields the protein CASSAEGLAYEQYF.

The V call is TRBV27, the J call TRBJ2-3; D call uncertain. Germline CDR1 MNHEY, CDR2 SMNVEV (reference sequence). The V and J ends lost 0 bases and 1 base respectively, with 8 bases between them. The CDR3 extends over 15 amino acids. The CDR3 loop reads CASSLSALRTDTQYF. The CDR3 nucleotides read TGTGCCAGCAGTTTATCGGCACTACGCACAGATACGCAGTATTTT.

J is TRBJ2-7 and V is TRBV20-1, with D perhaps being TRBD1 or TRBD2 (5 bases each). This CDR3 is built from 15 residues. Trimming took 3 bases from V and 4 from J, leaving 19 bases between them. Per germline, CDR1 DFQATT and CDR2 SNEGSKA (reference sequence). CDR3: CSARDGTGLIYEQYF. The CDR3 DNA follows: TGCAGTGCTAGGGACGGGACGGGATTAATTTACGAGCAGTACTTC.

This clonotype appeared many times. V and J are TRBV7-9 and TRBJ2-2; D unclear. The germline V gene has CDR1 SEHNR and CDR2 FQNEAQ (reference sequence). Trimming stripped 5 bases from V and 9 bases from J, with 10 bases between. The CDR3 is 12 residues long. CDR3 amino acids: CASSPSARELFF. CDR3 nucleotides: TGTGCCAGCAGCCCCTCCGCCCGGGAGCTGTTTTTT.

This clonotype was found many times. The gene calls are TRBV5-6 and TRBJ2-3; D perhaps matches TRBD2 (6 bases). Trimming took 5 bases from V and 6 from J, leaving 16 bases between them. Germline assignment: CDR1 SGHDT and CDR2 YYEEEE. This CDR3 region has 14 residues. CDR3 coding DNA: TGTGCCAGCAGGTTTCGGACCAGCGGGGATACGCAGTATTTT. This gives the protein CASRFRTSGDTQYF.

Only a few counts were recorded for this clonotype. The chain employs TRBV7-9 and TRBJ2-2; a weak D match, TRBD1 (7 bases). This CDR3 region has 15 residues. The ends were cut back, 7 bases at V and 3 bases at J, with 15 bases in the middle. The germline gives CDR1 SEHNR, CDR2 FQNEAQ (reference sequence). This CDR3 reads CASMGGGGYTGELFF. CDR3 DNA: TGTGCCAGCATGGGTGGAGGGGGCTACACCGGGGAGCTGTTTTTT.

This clonotype was counted only a few times. This chain joins TRBV5-1 and TRBJ2-7; either TRBD1 or TRBD2 may fit D (5 bases each). CDR3 length: 16 amino acids. The V and J ends lost 0 bases and 2 bases respectively, with 15 bases between them. Per germline, CDR1 SGHRS and CDR2 YFSETQ. The CDR3 protein is CASSLGRDPWTYEQYF. CDR3 in DNA: TGCGCCAGCAGCTTGGGCCGGGACCCATGGACCTACGAGCAGTACTTC. The entire variable domain, with the rest obtained from reference TRBV5-1 and TRBJ2-7, is as follows: KAGVTQTPRYLIKTRGQQVTLSCSPISGHRSVSWYQQTPGQGLQFLFEYFSETQRNKGNFPGRFSGRQFSNSRSEMNVSTLELGDSALYLCASSLGRDPWTYEQYFGPGTRLTVT.

The sample holds a few counts of this clonotype. The chain is built from TRBV7-2 and TRBJ2-1, with 8 nucleotides matching TRBD2. V shed 3 bases and J 6 bases; nucleotides not matched to a gene: 7. CDR1 SGHTA and CDR2 FQGNSA come from the germline V gene. The CDR3 spans 15 residues. The CDR3 protein is CASSLGSGSSNEQFF. The CDR3 DNA reads as TGTGCCAGCAGCTTGGGAAGCGGGAGCAGCAATGAGCAGTTCTTC.

This chain uses TRBV24-1 with TRBJ2-1, with 9 bases matching TRBD1. J lost 5 bases, V lost 4 bases, and 11 bases had no gene match. The CDR3 has 17 residues. Germline CDR1 reads KGHDR; CDR2 reads SFDVKD. The CDR3 bases are TGTGCCACCAGTGACCCCCGGACAGGGGCTCAAAACAATGAGCAGTTCTTC. This gives the protein CATSDPRTGAQNNEQFF.

This clonotype was picked up many times. The chain is built from TRBV18 and TRBJ1-5; the D is unclear. V was pared by 5 bases and J by 6 bases, with 11 bases between. The germline CDR1 and CDR2 sequences are KGHSH and LQKENI. The CDR3 length is 13 residues. DNA for the CDR3: TGTGCCAGCTCAATCCAGGAAGGTCAGCCCCAGCATTTT. Protein sequence: CASSIQEGQPQHF.

The sample holds a few counts of this clonotype. The gene calls are TRBV10-3 and TRBJ1-2; D call uncertain. V was shortened by 5 bases and J by 8 bases, with 15 bases between the two germline ends. The CDR3 has 13 residues. Germline CDR1 reads ENHRY; CDR2 reads SYGVKD. CDR3 region: CAISPAAGSGYTF. The CDR3 nucleotides are TGTGCCATCAGTCCTGCGGCCGGGTCCGGCTACACCTTC.

DNA of the CDR3: TGTGCCAGCAGTTCATTTCGCCGGTACGAGCAGTACTTC. The encoded protein is CASSSFRRYEQYF. The chain recombines TRBV28 with TRBJ2-7; D not resolved. Germline V gene sequence: CDR1 MDHEN, CDR2 SYDVKM. The CDR3 runs to 13 residues. Trimming stripped 4 bases from V and 4 bases from J, with 11 bases between.

This clonotype occurred a few times. The V call is TRBV5-4, the J call TRBJ2-5; 8 positions match TRBD2. The germline V gene has CDR1 SGHNT and CDR2 YYREEE (reference sequence). The CDR3 is made up of 14 amino acids. Trimming removed 7 bases from V and 5 bases from J; junction bases left unmatched: 10. CDR3 residues: CASSPAGVRETQYF. The CDR3 region has the DNA TGTGCCAGCTCCCCAGCGGGAGTGCGGGAGACCCAGTACTTC.

There are a few counts of this clonotype. This chain links TRBV18 with TRBJ2-7, with 12 bases fitting TRBD2. The CDR3 consists of 14 residues. V shed 3 bases, J shed 5 bases, and the junction held 2 bases outside the gene matches. In germline, CDR1 is KGHSH, CDR2 LQKENI. The DNA of the CDR3 is TGTGCCAGCTCACCTGGACTAGCGGGAAACGAGCAGTACTTC. Translation: CASSPGLAGNEQYF.

This clonotype appeared a single time. The chain is built from TRBV28 and TRBJ2-2, with a tentative D call TRBD2 (8 bases). Germline V gene lookup returns CDR1 MDHEN and CDR2 SYDVKM. V lost 3 bases to trimming and J lost 10 bases, with 24 bases between them. The CDR3 runs 17 residues. This chain's CDR3 is CASSLGTAGVFAEELFF. As DNA, the CDR3 is TGTGCCAGCAGTTTGGGGACAGCGGGAGTTTTTGCCGAGGAGCTGTTTTTT. Looking up the rest from reference TRBV28 and TRBJ2-2 gives the full variable domain: DVKVTQSSRYLVKRTGEKVFLECVQDMDHENMFWYRQDPGLGLRLIYFSYDVKMKEKGDIPEGYSVSREKKERFSLILESASTNQTSMYLCASSLGTAGVFAEELFFGEGSRLTVL.

This clonotype came up many times. The CDR3 nucleotides are TGCAGTGCTAGAGATGGAGCAGGGCATAACTATGGCTACACCTTC. Amino acids: CSARDGAGHNYGYTF. V is TRBV20-1 and J is TRBJ1-2, with TRBD1 as a possible D gene (5 bases). Trimming removed 0 bases at V and 1 base at J, with 12 bases between. Germline CDR1 reads DFQATT; CDR2 reads SNEGSKA (reference sequence). CDR3 length equals 15 residues.

Only a few counts were recorded for this clonotype. The chain uses TRBV20-1 and TRBJ2-1, with TRBD2 matching over 16 bases. The trim removed 0 bases at V and 6 bases at J, leaving 5 bases unmatched. The CDR3 contains 17 residues. Germline values: CDR1 DFQATT, CDR2 SNEGSKA (reference sequence). Written as DNA, the CDR3 is TGCAGTGCTAGAGACCCCGGGACTAGCGGGAGGGCCAATGAGCAGTTCTTC. Protein: CSARDPGTSGRANEQFF.

This clonotype was observed many times. The gene calls are TRBV7-6 and TRBJ2-2; the D is unclear. Trimming cost V 10 bases and J 7 bases, with 13 bases left between them. The CDR3 length is 12 residues. CDR1 is SGHVS and CDR2 is FNYEAQ in the germline V gene. CDR3 amino acids: CATSDLVGELFF. In DNA form, the CDR3 reads TGTGCCACCTCGGACCTTGTCGGGGAGCTGTTTTTT.

This clonotype was picked up a small number of times. The CDR3 nucleotides read TGCGCCAGCAGCTCCAGGGGGCGGGTGGGGTACAATGAGCAGTTCTTC. It specifies CASSSRGRVGYNEQFF. The gene calls are TRBV10-2 and TRBJ2-1; TRBD1 agrees at 8 bases. This CDR3 region has 16 residues. V dropped 6 bases and J dropped 4; count of bases not matched to a gene: 11. Germline assignment: CDR1 WSHSY and CDR2 SAAADI.